This section outlines one TCR beta chain sequence together with its context. The antigen remains unidentified. This entry is derived from a study of shared clonotypes between healthy human individuals. Study summary: There were three CD4 naive, three CD4 memory, two CD8 naive and one CD8 memory plates per donor.

This CDR3 contains 14 residues. V lost 4 bases, J lost 6 bases, and 17 bases lay in between. Germline V gene sequence: CDR1 SGHRS, CDR2 YFSETQ. Study outcomes and limitations: Deeper or shallower sequencing was expected to change how clonotypes are shared among donors. Naive CD4 clonotypes overlapped across a few donors at around 4.7%. In general, naive subsets displayed greater estimated richness than memory subsets did.

The assay was immunoSEQ multiplex PCR, and TCRdb's table has in-frame clones only and misses some. The sample holds some 1 million clones, about 75% seen once. The sequenced material came from memory CD4+ T cells sorted from blood. Stated subset: CD45RA-negative fraction. The sequence derives from a young man in good health. This chain connects TRBV5-1 to TRBJ2-7, with D tentatively TRBD1 or TRBD2 (5 bases each). Here the CDR3 reads CASSAGTGSTEQYF. The CDR3 DNA reads TGCGCCAGCAGCGCCGGGACGGGGAGCACCGAGCAGTACTTC. The whole variable domain, filled in from reference TRBV5-1 and TRBJ2-7, reads KAGVTQTPRYLIKTRGQQVTLSCSPISGHRSVSWYQQTPGQGLQFLFEYFSETQRNKGNFPGRFSGRQFSNSRSEMNVSTLELGDSALYLCASSAGTGSTEQYFGPGTRLTVT.